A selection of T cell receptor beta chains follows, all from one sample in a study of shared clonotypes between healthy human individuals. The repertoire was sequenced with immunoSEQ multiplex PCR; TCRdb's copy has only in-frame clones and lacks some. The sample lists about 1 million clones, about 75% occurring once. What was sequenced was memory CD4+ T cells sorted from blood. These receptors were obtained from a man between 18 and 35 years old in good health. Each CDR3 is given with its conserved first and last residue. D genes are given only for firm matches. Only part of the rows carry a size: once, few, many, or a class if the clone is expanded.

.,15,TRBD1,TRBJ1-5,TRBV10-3,CAISEQQGTNQPQHF,TGTGCCATCAGTGAGCAACAGGGGACCAATCAGCCCCAGCATTTT
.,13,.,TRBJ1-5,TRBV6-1,CASSAGADQPQHF,TGTGCCAGCAGTGCGGGCGCGGACCAGCCCCAGCATTTT
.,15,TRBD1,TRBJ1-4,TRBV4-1,CASSQEDRGRGKLFF,TGCGCCAGCAGCCAGGAGGACAGGGGGCGAGGAAAACTGTTTTTT
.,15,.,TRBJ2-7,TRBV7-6,CASSNNRVSSYEQYF,TGTGCCAGCAGCAATAACAGGGTAAGCTCCTACGAGCAGTACTTC
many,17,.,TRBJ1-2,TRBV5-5,CASSVQPLQGGNYGYTF,TGTGCCAGCAGCGTACAACCGCTACAGGGTGGGAACTATGGCTACACCTTC
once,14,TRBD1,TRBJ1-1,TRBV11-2,CASSRLQGAMEAFF,TGTGCCAGCAGCCGACTACAGGGGGCGATGGAAGCTTTCTTT
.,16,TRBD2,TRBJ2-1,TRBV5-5,CASSFVAGGRNNEQFF,TGTGCCAGCAGCTTCGTAGCGGGGGGCCGAAACAATGAGCAGTTCTTC
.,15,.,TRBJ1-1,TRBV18,CASSPRQVKNTEAFF,TGTGCCAGCTCACCACGGCAGGTTAAGAACACTGAAGCTTTCTTT
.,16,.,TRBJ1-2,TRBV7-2,CASSPSTVPFGYGYTF,TGTGCCAGCAGCCCCTCGACAGTTCCTTTCGGGTATGGCTACACCTTC
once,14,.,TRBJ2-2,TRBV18,CASSPPVVTGELFF,TGTGCCAGCTCACCACCGGTTGTCACCGGGGAGCTGTTTTTT
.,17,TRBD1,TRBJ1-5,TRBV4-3,CASSQDWTGGGSQPQHF,TGCGCCAGCAGCCAAGATTGGACAGGGGGGGGTAGTCAGCCCCAGCATTTT
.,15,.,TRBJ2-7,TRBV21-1,CASSHRTGCDDEQYF,TGTGCCAGCAGCCACCGGACAGGTTGCGATGACGAGCAGTACTTC
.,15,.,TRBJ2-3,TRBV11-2,CASKGGAQAPGTQYF,TGTGCCAGCAAAGGGGGGGCCCAAGCCCCAGGTACGCAGTATTTT
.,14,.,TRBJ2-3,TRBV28,CASSTYRGTDTQYF,TGTGCCAGCAGTACCTACCGGGGAACAGATACGCAGTATTTT
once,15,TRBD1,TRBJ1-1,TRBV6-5,CASSQRDRGIPEAFF,TGTGCCAGCAGTCAAAGGGACAGGGGTATCCCTGAAGCTTTCTTT
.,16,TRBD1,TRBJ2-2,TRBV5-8,CASSTWTGINTGELFF,TGTGCCAGCAGCACCTGGACAGGGATTAACACCGGGGAGCTGTTTTTT
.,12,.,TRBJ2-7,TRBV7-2,CASSLTSYEQYF,TGTGCCAGCAGCTTAACAAGCTACGAGCAGTACTTC
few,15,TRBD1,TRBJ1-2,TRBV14,CASSQPSGGADGYTF,TGTGCCAGCAGCCAACCTTCAGGGGGCGCGGATGGCTACACCTTC
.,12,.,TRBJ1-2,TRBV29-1,CSVAEGAGGYTF,TGCAGCGTTGCGGAGGGAGCTGGTGGCTACACCTTC
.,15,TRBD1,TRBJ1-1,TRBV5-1,CASSLGRTGPTEAFF,TGCGCCAGCAGCTTGGGAAGGACAGGACCCACTGAAGCTTTCTTT
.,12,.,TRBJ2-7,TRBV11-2,CASRDSGYEQYF,TGTGCCAGCAGGGATAGCGGCTACGAGCAGTACTTC
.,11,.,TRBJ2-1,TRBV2,CASRAVGEQFF,TGTGCCAGCAGGGCCGTGGGGGAGCAGTTCTTC
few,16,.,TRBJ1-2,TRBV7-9,CATREQGDRTNYGYTF,TGTGCCACCCGAGAACAAGGAGACAGAACTAACTATGGCTACACCTTC
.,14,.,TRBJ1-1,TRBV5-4,CASSFVDRDTEAFF,TGTGCCAGCAGCTTCGTGGATCGCGACACTGAAGCTTTCTTT
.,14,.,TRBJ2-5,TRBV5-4,CASSLGGNQETQYF,TGTGCCAGCAGCTTGGGAGGGAACCAAGAGACCCAGTACTTC
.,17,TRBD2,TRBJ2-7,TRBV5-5,CASSVDPSGSRSYEQYF,TGTGCCAGCAGCGTTGACCCTAGCGGGAGTAGAAGCTACGAGCAGTACTTC
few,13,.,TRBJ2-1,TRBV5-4,CASSLRADNEQFF,TGTGCCAGCAGCTTGCGCGCAGACAATGAGCAGTTCTTC